The entry below gives a single T cell receptor (beta chain) sequence along with its context. The protocol was immunoSEQ multiplex PCR, while the TCRdb copy is restricted to in-frame clones and leaves out a portion. The sample has around 1.6 million clones, 95% to 99% seen once; the top ten hold 0.4% to 0.55%. The data were taken from a study of shared clonotypes between healthy human individuals. The V gene lost 0 bases and the J gene lost 4 bases, with 14 bases spanning the gap. This CDR3 has 16 residues. Germline V gene sequence: CDR1 LGHNA, CDR2 YSLEER. Sequencing was carried out using naive CD4+ T cells sorted from blood. As for subset: CD45RA+ positively selected. The origin of this receptor is a man younger than 40 in good health. V is TRBV4-3 and J is TRBJ2-3; a weak D match, TRBD2 (5 bases). In DNA, the CDR3 is TGCGCCAGCAGCCAAGACGAGGGAGCGAGTTCAGATACGCAGTATTTT. Protein: CASSQDEGASSDTQYF.